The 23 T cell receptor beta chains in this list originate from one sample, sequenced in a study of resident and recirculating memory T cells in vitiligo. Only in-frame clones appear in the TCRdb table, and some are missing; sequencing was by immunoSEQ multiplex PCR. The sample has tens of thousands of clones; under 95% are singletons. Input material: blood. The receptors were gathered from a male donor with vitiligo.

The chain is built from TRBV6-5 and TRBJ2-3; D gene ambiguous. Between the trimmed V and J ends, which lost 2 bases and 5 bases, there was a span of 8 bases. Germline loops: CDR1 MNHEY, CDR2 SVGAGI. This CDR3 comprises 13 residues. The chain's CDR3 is CASSYAYRDTQYF. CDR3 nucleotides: TGTGCCAGCAGTTACGCTTACAGAGATACGCAGTATTTT.

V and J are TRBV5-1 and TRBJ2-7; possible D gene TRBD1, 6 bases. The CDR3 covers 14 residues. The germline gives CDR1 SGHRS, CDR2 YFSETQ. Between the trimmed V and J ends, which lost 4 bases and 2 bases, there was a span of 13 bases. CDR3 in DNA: TGCGCCAGCAGCATCGGTGGGGGCGCCTACGAGCAGTACTTC. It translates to CASSIGGGAYEQYF.

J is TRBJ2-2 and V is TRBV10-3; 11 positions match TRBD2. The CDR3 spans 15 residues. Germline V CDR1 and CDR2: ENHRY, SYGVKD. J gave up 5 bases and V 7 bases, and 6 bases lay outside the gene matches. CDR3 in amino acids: CAIKPGTSGTGELFF. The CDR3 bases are TGTGCCATCAAGCCCGGGACTAGCGGAACCGGGGAGCTGTTTTTT.

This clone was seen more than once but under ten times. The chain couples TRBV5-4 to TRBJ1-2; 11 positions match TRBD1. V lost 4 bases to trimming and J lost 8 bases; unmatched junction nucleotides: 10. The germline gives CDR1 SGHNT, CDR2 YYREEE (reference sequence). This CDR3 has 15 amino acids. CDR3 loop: CASSLTGQGVLGYTF. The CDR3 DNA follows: TGTGCCAGCAGCCTCACGGGACAGGGGGTTTTAGGCTACACCTTC.

Here the CDR3 DNA reads TGTGCCAGCAGGTCTACAGGGTCCCCGGAAGCTTTCTTT. This codes for CASRSTGSPEAFF. This rearrangement joins TRBV27 to TRBJ1-1; possibly TRBD1 for D (6 bases). Trimming removed 6 bases from V and 8 bases from J, with 16 bases in between. This CDR3 comprises 13 residues. Germline CDR1 and CDR2: MNHEY and SMNVEV (reference sequence).

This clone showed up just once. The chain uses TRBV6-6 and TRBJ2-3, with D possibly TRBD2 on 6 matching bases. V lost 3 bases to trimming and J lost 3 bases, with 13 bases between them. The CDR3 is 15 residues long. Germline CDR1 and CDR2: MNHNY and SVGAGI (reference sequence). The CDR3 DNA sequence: TGTGCCAGCAGTTATCCGACTAGTAGGACAGATACGCAGTATTTT. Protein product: CASSYPTSRTDTQYF.

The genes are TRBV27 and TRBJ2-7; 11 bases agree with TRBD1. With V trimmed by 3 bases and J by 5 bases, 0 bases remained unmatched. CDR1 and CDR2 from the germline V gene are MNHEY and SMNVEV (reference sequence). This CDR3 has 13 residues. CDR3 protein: CASSLGQGDEQYF. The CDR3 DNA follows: TGTGCCAGCAGTTTGGGACAGGGGGACGAGCAGTACTTC.

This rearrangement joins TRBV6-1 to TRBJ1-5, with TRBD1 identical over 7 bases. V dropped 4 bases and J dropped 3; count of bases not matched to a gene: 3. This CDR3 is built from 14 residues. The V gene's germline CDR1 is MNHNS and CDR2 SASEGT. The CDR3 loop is CASSGQGANQPQHF. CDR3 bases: TGTGCCAGCAGTGGACAGGGCGCCAATCAGCCCCAGCATTTT.

The CDR3 protein is CASSEAGGTEAFF. DNA for the CDR3: TGTGCCAGCAGCGAGGCGGGGGGTACTGAAGCTTTCTTT. V and J are TRBV9 and TRBJ1-1; tentative D call: TRBD1 (5 bases). The CDR3 has 13 amino acids. Germline V gives CDR1 SGDLS, CDR2 YYNGEE. V dropped 3 bases and J dropped 5 bases, with 11 bases sitting between them.

The CDR3 sequence: CASSAEGGEQYF. CDR3 DNA: TGTGCCAGCAGCGCAGAGGGAGGCGAGCAGTACTTC. The chain is built from TRBV9 and TRBJ2-7; D possibly corresponds to TRBD2 (6 bases). V was clipped by 3 bases and J by 6 bases, with 10 bases between them. CDR3 size: 12 residues. Germline lookup yields CDR1 SGDLS and CDR2 YYNGEE.

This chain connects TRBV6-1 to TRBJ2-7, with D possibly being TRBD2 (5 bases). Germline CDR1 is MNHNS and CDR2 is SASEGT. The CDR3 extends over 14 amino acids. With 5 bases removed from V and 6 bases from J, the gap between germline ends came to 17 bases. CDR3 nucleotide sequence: TGTGCCAGCAGTTCCAGCTCAGACCGGGGCGAGCAGTACTTC. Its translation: CASSSSSDRGEQYF.

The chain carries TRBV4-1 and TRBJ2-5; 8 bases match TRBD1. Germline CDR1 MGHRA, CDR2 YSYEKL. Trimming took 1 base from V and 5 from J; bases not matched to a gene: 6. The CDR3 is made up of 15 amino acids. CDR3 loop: CASSQGQGTRETQYF. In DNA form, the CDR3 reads TGCGCCAGCAGCCAAGGACAGGGGACGCGGGAGACCCAGTACTTC.

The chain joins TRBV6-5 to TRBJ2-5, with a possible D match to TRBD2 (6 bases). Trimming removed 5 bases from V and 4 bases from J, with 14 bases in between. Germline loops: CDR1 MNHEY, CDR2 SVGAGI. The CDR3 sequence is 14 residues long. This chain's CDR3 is CASSLPGDIETQYF. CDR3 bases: TGTGCCAGCAGTCTCCCGGGAGACATAGAGACCCAGTACTTC.

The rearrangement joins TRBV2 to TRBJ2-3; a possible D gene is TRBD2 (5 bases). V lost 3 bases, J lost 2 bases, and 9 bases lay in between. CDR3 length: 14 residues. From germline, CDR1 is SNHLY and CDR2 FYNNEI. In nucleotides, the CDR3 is TGTGCCAGCAGTGACGGGCTAGCCACAGATACGCAGTATTTT. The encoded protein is CASSDGLATDTQYF.

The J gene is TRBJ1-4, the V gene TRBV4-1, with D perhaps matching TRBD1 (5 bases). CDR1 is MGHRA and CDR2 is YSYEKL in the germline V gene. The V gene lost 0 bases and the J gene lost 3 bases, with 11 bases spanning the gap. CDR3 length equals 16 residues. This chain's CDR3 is CASSQDRGGANEKLFF. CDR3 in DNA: TGCGCCAGCAGCCAAGATAGGGGAGGGGCTAATGAAAAACTGTTTTTT.

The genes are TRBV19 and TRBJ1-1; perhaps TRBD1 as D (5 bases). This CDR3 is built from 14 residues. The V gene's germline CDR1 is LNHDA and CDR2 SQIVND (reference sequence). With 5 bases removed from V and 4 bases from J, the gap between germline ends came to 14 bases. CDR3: CASSGSWRGTEAFF. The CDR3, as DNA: TGTGCCAGTAGTGGGAGCTGGAGGGGCACTGAAGCTTTCTTT.

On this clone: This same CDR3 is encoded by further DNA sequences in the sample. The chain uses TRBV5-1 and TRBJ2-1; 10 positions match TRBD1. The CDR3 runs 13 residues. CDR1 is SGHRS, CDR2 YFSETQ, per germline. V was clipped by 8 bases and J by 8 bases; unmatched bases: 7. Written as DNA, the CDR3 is TGCGCCAGTGGGACAGGGGAAGGCGATGAGCAGTTCTTC. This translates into CASGTGEGDEQFF.

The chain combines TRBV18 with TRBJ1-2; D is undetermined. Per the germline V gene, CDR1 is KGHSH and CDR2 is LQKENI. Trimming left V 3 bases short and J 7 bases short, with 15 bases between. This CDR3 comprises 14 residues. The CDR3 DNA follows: TGTGCCAGCTCACCGACGGACGGGGATGTTGGCTACACCTTC. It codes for CASSPTDGDVGYTF.

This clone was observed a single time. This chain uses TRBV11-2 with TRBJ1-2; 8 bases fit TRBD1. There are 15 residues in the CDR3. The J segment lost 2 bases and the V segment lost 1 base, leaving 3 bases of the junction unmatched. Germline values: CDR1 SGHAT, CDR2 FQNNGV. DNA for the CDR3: TGTGCCAGCAGCTTAGGGACAGGGATAAACTATGGCTACACCTTC. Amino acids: CASSLGTGINYGYTF.

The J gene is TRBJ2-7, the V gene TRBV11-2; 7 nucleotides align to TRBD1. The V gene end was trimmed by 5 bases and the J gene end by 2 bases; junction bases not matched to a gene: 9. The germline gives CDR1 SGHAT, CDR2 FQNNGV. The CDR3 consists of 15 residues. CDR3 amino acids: CASSLDRFRTYEQYF. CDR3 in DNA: TGTGCCAGCAGCCTGGACAGGTTCAGGACCTACGAGCAGTACTTC.

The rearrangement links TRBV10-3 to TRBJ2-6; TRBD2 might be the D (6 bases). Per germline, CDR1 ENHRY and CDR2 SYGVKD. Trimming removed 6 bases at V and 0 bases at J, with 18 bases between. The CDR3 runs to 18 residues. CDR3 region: CAISGSRRESSGANVLTF. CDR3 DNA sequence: TGTGCCATCAGCGGGAGTCGGAGGGAGAGCTCTGGGGCCAACGTCCTGACTTTC.

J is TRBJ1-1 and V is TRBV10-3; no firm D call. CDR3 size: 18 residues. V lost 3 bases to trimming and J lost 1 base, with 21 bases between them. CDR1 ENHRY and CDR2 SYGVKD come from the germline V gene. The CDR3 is CAISDWTDFQSGNTEAFF. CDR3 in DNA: TGTGCCATCAGTGACTGGACGGATTTTCAGAGCGGGAACACTGAAGCTTTCTTT.

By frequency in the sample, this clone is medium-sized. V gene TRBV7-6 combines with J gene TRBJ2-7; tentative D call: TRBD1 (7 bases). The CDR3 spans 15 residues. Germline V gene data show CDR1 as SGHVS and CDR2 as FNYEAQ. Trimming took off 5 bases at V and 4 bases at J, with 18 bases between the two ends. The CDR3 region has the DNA TGTGCCAGCAGCGCCCAGGGGGGCCAAGGGTACGAGCAGTACTTC. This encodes CASSAQGGQGYEQYF.